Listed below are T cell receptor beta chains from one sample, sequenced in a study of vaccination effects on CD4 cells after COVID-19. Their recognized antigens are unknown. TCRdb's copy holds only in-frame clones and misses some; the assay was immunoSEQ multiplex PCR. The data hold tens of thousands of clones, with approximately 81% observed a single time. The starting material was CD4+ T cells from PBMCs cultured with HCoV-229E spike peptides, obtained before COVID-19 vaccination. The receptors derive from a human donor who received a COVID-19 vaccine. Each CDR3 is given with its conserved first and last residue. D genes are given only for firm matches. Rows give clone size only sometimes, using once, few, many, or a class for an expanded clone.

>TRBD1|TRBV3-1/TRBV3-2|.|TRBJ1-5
TGTGCCAGCAGCCTCCCGGACAGGATCAATCAGCCCCAGCATTTT
CASSLPDRINQPQHF
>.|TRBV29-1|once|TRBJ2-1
TGCAGCGTTGAGCTAGGGGTGAGCAATGAGCAGTTCTTC
CSVELGVSNEQFF
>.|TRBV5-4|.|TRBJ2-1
TGTGCCAGCAGCTTGGACACCCGTTCAGATGAGCAGTTCTTC
CASSLDTRSDEQFF
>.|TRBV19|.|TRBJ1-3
TGTGCCAGTAGTATCGGAGGGGACGGAAACACCATATATTTT
CASSIGGDGNTIYF
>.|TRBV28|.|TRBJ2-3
TGTGCCAGCAGTTCGCCAAGGACAGCAGATACGCAGTATTTT
CASSSPRTADTQYF
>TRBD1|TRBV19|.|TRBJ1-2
TGTGCCAGTAGTATATACGGGACAGTCATTAACTATGGCTACACCTTC
CASSIYGTVINYGYTF
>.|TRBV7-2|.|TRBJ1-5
TGTGCCAGCAGCTTAGCGCAGGCTGAGAATCAGCCCCAGCATTTT
CASSLAQAENQPQHF
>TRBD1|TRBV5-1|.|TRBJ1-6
TGCGCCAGCAGCTGGGACAGTTATAATTCACCCCTCCACTTT
CASSWDSYNSPLHF
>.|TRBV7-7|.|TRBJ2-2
TGTGCCAGCAGCCCAGGGGTAGGCTATAACACCGGGGAGCTGTTTTTT
CASSPGVGYNTGELFF
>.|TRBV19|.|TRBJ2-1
TGTGCCAGTAGTATGGAGGGGTCCCACCCGGGGGAGCAGTTCTTC
CASSMEGSHPGEQFF
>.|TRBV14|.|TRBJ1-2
TGTGCCAGCAGCCAAAGCAGGTCAGGCTTCTATGGCTACACCTTC
CASSQSRSGFYGYTF
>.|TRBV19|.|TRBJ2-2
TGTGCCAGTAGTATGTGGCAGGGGAGTAACGGGGAGCTGTTTTTT
CASSMWQGSNGELFF
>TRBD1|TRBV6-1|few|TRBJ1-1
TGTGCCAGCGGAGGGGACAGTAGCGGAAACACTGAAGCTTTCTTT
CASGGDSSGNTEAFF
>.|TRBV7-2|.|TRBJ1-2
TGTGCCAGCACCCCCGTCAGGGAGAACTATGGCTACACCTTC
CASTPVRENYGYTF
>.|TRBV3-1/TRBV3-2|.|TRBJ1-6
TGTGCCAGCAGCCAGGGGGCTTGGAATAATTCACCCCTCCACTTT
CASSQGAWNNSPLHF
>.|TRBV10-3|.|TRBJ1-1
TGTGCCATCAGTGGCGCGGGGGACACTGAAGCTTTCTTT
CAISGAGDTEAFF
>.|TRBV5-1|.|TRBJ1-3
TGCGCCAGCAGCCCAACTGGGGGGGCTGGAAACACCATATATTTT
CASSPTGGAGNTIYF
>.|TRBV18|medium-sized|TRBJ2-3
TGTGCCAGCTCACCAGACTACCTAAGCACAGATACGCAGTATTTT
CASSPDYLSTDTQYF
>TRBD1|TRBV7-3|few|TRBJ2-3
TGTGCCAGCAGCGAGACAGGGACAGACCCAGATACGCAGTATTTT
CASSETGTDPDTQYF
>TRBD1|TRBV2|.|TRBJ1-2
TGTGCCAGCAGTCCCGGGACAGTCTCCTATGGCTACACCTTC
CASSPGTVSYGYTF
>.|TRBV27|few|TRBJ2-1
TGTGCCAGCAGTCCCTTTTCAGGGGTGATCTACAATGAGCAGTTCTTC
CASSPFSGVIYNEQFF
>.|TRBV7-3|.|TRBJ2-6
TGTGCCAGCAGCTCGGACGGGGGAAGGGCCAACGTCCTGACTTTC
CASSSDGGRANVLTF
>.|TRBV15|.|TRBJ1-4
TGTGCCACCAGCAGAGGAGAAGGGAGAAAACTGTTTTTT
CATSRGEGRKLFF
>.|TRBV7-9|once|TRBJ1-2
TGTGCCAGCAGCGCGGACATAAACTATGGCTACACCTTC
CASSADINYGYTF
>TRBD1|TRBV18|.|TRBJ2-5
TGTGCCAGCTCGATAGGGACAGGGTCCGAGACCCAGTACTTC
CASSIGTGSETQYF
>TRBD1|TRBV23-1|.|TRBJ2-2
TGCGCCAGTGTGGGGACAGGGAGAACCGGGGAGCTGTTTTTT
CASVGTGRTGELFF
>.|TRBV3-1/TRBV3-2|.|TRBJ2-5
TGTGCCAGCAGCCAGGTTGGGGAGACCCAGTACTTC
CASSQVGETQYF
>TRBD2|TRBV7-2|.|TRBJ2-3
TGTGCCAGCAGCCTAAAGCGGGGGATCACAGATACGCAGTATTTT
CASSLKRGITDTQYF
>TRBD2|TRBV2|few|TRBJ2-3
TGTGCCAGCACCCCGGGGGGGCCCGCAGATACGCAGTATTTT
CASTPGGPADTQYF
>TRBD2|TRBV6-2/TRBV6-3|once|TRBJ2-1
TGTGCCAGCACCCCTCGGGGGGGCCTCCCCTACAATGAGCAGTTCTTC
CASTPRGGLPYNEQFF
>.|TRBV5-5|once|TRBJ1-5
TGTGCCAGCAGCTTGGAGGCTTCATGGGGCAATCAGCCCCAGCATTTT
CASSLEASWGNQPQHF
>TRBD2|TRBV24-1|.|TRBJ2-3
TGTGCCACCAGTGATCCCGCTAGCGGCTCTAGCACAGATACGCAGTATTTT
CATSDPASGSSTDTQYF
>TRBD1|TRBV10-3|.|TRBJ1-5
TGTGCCATCGGGACAGGGAAAGATCAGCCCCAGCATTTT
CAIGTGKDQPQHF
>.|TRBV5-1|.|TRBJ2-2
TGCGCCAGCAGCTTGGCCCCGGAACGGGCCGGGGAGCTGTTTTTT
CASSLAPERAGELFF
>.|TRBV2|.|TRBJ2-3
TGTGCCAGCAGTGAAGCCACTCCTATTCGGGATACGCAGTATTTT
CASSEATPIRDTQYF
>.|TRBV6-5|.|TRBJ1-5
TGTGCCAGCAGTTCGGACAGTACGAATCAGCCCCAGCATTTT
CASSSDSTNQPQHF
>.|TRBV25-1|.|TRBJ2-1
TGTGCCAGCAGTGAACGCGCAGGGTCTGCCTACAATGAGCAGTTCTTC
CASSERAGSAYNEQFF
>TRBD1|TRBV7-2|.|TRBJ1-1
TGTGCCAGCAGCCGGGACAGGGCGGGGAACACTGAAGCTTTCTTT
CASSRDRAGNTEAFF
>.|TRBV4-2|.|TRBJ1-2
TGTGCCAGCAGCCAAGAGGCCAGATCTAACTATGGCTACACCTTC
CASSQEARSNYGYTF
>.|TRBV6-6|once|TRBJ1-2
TGTGCCAGCAGTTATCGACTGACAGGCACGGACTATGGCTACACCTTC
CASSYRLTGTDYGYTF
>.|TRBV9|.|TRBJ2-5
TGTGCCAGCAGCGTAGGGGGCGCCGGCCAAGAGACCCAGTACTTC
CASSVGGAGQETQYF
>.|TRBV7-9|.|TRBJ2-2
TGTGCCAGCAGACAGACAGCTAACACCGGGGAGCTGTTTTTT
CASRQTANTGELFF
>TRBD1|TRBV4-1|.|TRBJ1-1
TGCGCCAGCAGCCAAGGGGACAGGGCCACTGAAGCTTTCTTT
CASSQGDRATEAFF
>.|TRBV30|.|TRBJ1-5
TGTGCCTGGAGTCGGGCAGTAAGCAATCAGCCCCAGCATTTT
CAWSRAVSNQPQHF
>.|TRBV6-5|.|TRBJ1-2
TGTGCCAGCAGGTTGGGATTTAACGGAGTCCAAAGCTACACCTTC
CASRLGFNGVQSYTF
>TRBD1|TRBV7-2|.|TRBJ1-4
TGTGCCAGCAGCCGCGAGACAGGGAGGGATATAGAAAAACTGTTTTTT
CASSRETGRDIEKLFF
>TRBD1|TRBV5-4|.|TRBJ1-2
TGTGCCAGCAGCTTTCCGGGACAGGGATATGGCTACACCTTC
CASSFPGQGYGYTF
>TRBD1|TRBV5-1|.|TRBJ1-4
TGCGCCAGCAGCTCTGTAAACAGGGGAAGCGAAAAACTGTTTTTT
CASSSVNRGSEKLFF
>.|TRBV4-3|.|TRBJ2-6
TGCGCCAGCAGCCGGGCAGGACAAGCTGGGGCCAACGTCCTGACTTTC
CASSRAGQAGANVLTF
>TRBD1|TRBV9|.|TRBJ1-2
TGTGCCAGCAGCGCGACAGGGATCAACGGTGGCTACACCTTC
CASSATGINGGYTF